These 2 T cell receptor beta chains share one sample of origin, sequenced in a study of PD-L1 blockade in urothelial cancer. TCRdb's copy holds only in-frame clones and misses some; the assay was immunoSEQ multiplex PCR. This repertoire shows about 80,000 clones, about nine tenths found once; its top ten account for about 6%. The sample in question was PBMCs, obtained around atezolizumab (anti-PD-L1) treatment. Receptors were obtained from a woman aged 70-85 years with urothelial cancer.

J is TRBJ2-1 and V is TRBV9; 13 positions match TRBD2. The CDR3 consists of 22 residues. CDR1 and CDR2 (germline): SGDLS, YYNGEE. The V gene end was trimmed by 0 bases and the J gene end by 0 bases; junction bases not matched to a gene: 15. CDR3 nucleotide sequence: TGTGCCAGCAGCGTAGTCCCCCAACCGGGACTAGCGGGGAGCAACTCCTACAATGAGCAGTTCTTC. It codes for CASSVVPQPGLAGSNSYNEQFF.

The chain carries TRBV9 and TRBJ2-7; TRBD1 might be the D (5 bases). V was pared by 3 bases and J by 3 bases, with 16 bases between. The CDR3 consists of 15 residues. CDR1 and CDR2 (germline): SGDLS, YYNGEE. CDR3 nucleotides: TGTGCCAGCAGCGAACAGGAAACCCGAGTCTACGAGCAGTACTTC. It encodes CASSEQETRVYEQYF.